Listed below are T cell receptor beta chains from one sample, sequenced in a study of blood T cell repertoires in COVID-19. TCRdb's copy holds only in-frame clones and misses some; the assay was immunoSEQ multiplex PCR. The data contain some 240,000 clones, 65% to 85% of them singletons. Material: PBMCs or T cells enriched from blood (not recorded which). These receptors were collected from a man in his fifties who had recovered from COVID-19. Each CDR3 is given with its conserved first and last residue. D genes are given only for firm matches.

j_gene: TRBJ1-1
v_gene: TRBV6-5
d_gene: TRBD1
CDR3nt: TGTGCCAGCAGTTGGTCGGGACAGGGGGAAGCTTTCTTT
CDR3aa: CASSWSGQGEAFF

j_gene: TRBJ1-3
v_gene: TRBV19
d_gene: TRBD1
CDR3nt: TGTGCCAGTAGTATCCTCTCCGGACAGGGAGCTGGAAACACCATATATTTT
CDR3aa: CASSILSGQGAGNTIYF

j_gene: TRBJ2-5
v_gene: TRBV2
d_gene: TRBD1
CDR3nt: TGTGCCAGCAGTGACATCAGGACAGGGGGCGCCGGGACCCAGTACTTC
CDR3aa: CASSDIRTGGAGTQYF

j_gene: TRBJ1-2
v_gene: TRBV7-3
d_gene: NA
CDR3nt: TGTGCCAGCAGCTCCATCGGACCATCTCGAGGGTACACCTTC
CDR3aa: CASSSIGPSRGYTF

j_gene: TRBJ2-2
v_gene: TRBV11-2
d_gene: NA
CDR3nt: TGTGCCAGCAGCTTAGTCAGGGCCGGCACCGGGGAGCTGTTTTTT
CDR3aa: CASSLVRAGTGELFF

j_gene: TRBJ2-2
v_gene: TRBV2
d_gene: NA
CDR3nt: TGTGCCAGCAGGAGACAAATCACCGGGGAGCTGTTTTTT
CDR3aa: CASRRQITGELFF

j_gene: TRBJ2-4
v_gene: TRBV14
d_gene: NA
CDR3nt: TGTGCCAGCAGCCAAGGTTTTGCAGTAGCCAAAAACATTCAGTACTTC
CDR3aa: CASSQGFAVAKNIQYF

j_gene: TRBJ1-1
v_gene: TRBV4-1
d_gene: NA
CDR3nt: TGCGCCAGCAGCCTATATGGACAGTATATGAACACTGAAGCTTTCTTT
CDR3aa: CASSLYGQYMNTEAFF

j_gene: TRBJ1-5
v_gene: TRBV20-1
d_gene: NA
CDR3nt: TGCAGTGCTAGTAACAGGTTGAGCAATCAGCCCCAGCATTTT
CDR3aa: CSASNRLSNQPQHF

j_gene: TRBJ1-1
v_gene: TRBV10-3
d_gene: TRBD1
CDR3nt: TGTGCCATCAGTGCCGCGGGCAGGGGGGACACTGAAGCTTTCTTT
CDR3aa: CAISAAGRGDTEAFF

j_gene: TRBJ1-3
v_gene: TRBV7-2
d_gene: NA
CDR3nt: TGTGCCAGCAGCTTGCAGGGAGGTGGAGAGGGCACCATATATTTT
CDR3aa: CASSLQGGGEGTIYF

j_gene: TRBJ2-7
v_gene: TRBV15
d_gene: TRBD2
CDR3nt: TGTGCCACCAGCAGTTTAGCTAGCGGGAACGAGCAGTACTTC
CDR3aa: CATSSLASGNEQYF

j_gene: TRBJ2-7
v_gene: TRBV11-2
d_gene: NA
CDR3nt: TGTGCCAGCAGGCCTGCGGGGAAGGCCAGGAGCTCCTACGAGCAGTACTTC
CDR3aa: CASRPAGKARSSYEQYF

j_gene: TRBJ2-3
v_gene: TRBV7-2
d_gene: NA
CDR3nt: TGTGCCAGCAGCTCGACCGGGGCGGGGATAGATACGCAGTATTTT
CDR3aa: CASSSTGAGIDTQYF

j_gene: TRBJ1-5
v_gene: TRBV18
d_gene: TRBD1
CDR3nt: TGTGCCAGCTCACTTACAGACAGGGCCGGCAATCAGCCCCAGCATTTT
CDR3aa: CASSLTDRAGNQPQHF

j_gene: TRBJ2-7
v_gene: TRBV9
d_gene: NA
CDR3nt: TGTGCCAGCAGCGTAGATCTCACGCGATCGGGAATCGGCGAGCAGTACTTC
CDR3aa: CASSVDLTRSGIGEQYF